The 15 T cell receptor beta chains below all came from one sample that was sequenced in a study of cytomegalovirus exposure and HLA in healthy donors. Amplification used 60 Vbeta primers and 13 Jbeta primers. Data came from immunoSEQ multiplex PCR; TCRdb stores just in-frame clones and leaves some out. The sample has about 140,000 clones; approximately 80% are singletons. Sequencing used PBMCs. The receptor source for this set is a man aged 25 to 40 in good health and CMV-seronegative.

The rearrangement uses TRBV9 and TRBJ2-1, with a tentative D call TRBD2 (5 bases). With 2 bases removed from V and 7 bases from J, the gap between germline ends came to 7 bases. The CDR3 is 12 amino acids. From germline, CDR1 is SGDLS and CDR2 YYNGEE. CDR3 amino acids: CASSVRENEQFF. The CDR3 DNA follows: TGTGCCAGCAGCGTGAGGGAAAATGAGCAGTTCTTC. The full variable domain, its missing parts supplied by reference TRBV9 and TRBJ2-1, is DSGVTQTPKHLITATGQRVTLRCSPRSGDLSVYWYQQSLDQGLQFLIQYYNGEERAKGNILERFSAQQFPDLHSELNLSSLELGDSALYFCASSVRENEQFFGPGTRLTVL.

V is TRBV18 and J is TRBJ2-3; 10 bases agree with TRBD2. CDR1 and CDR2 from the germline V gene are KGHSH and LQKENI. This CDR3 is 15 amino acids long. The junction had 8 bases not matched to a gene; V was cut back by 3 bases and J by 8 bases. The CDR3 DNA follows: TGTGCCAGCTCACCCTCCGGCCTAGCGGGAGTTACGCAGTATTTT. It yields the protein CASSPSGLAGVTQYF.

The chain links TRBV5-1 to TRBJ2-3; 8 nucleotides match TRBD2. V trimming: 2 bases; J trimming: 6 bases; junction bases outside the gene matches: 11. The CDR3 is made up of 16 amino acids. Looked up from germline, CDR1 is SGHRS and CDR2 is YFSETQ. The CDR3 sequence is CASSFLAGNNPDTQYF. The DNA for the CDR3 is TGCGCCAGCAGCTTCTTAGCGGGAAACAACCCTGATACGCAGTATTTT. The full variable domain, rest sourced from reference TRBV5-1 and TRBJ2-3, is KAGVTQTPRYLIKTRGQQVTLSCSPISGHRSVSWYQQTPGQGLQFLFEYFSETQRNKGNFPGRFSGRQFSNSRSEMNVSTLELGDSALYLCASSFLAGNNPDTQYFGPGTRLTVL.

The chain employs TRBV30 and TRBJ2-7; D perhaps matches TRBD2 (5 bases). The V end lost 5 bases, the J end lost 4 bases, and 9 bases lay between the germline ends. The CDR3 is made up of 11 amino acids. The V gene's germline CDR1 is GTSNPN and CDR2 SVGIG (reference sequence). DNA for the CDR3: TGTGCCTGGGCCCGGGGTTACGAGCAGTACTTC. It codes for CAWARGYEQYF.

V gene TRBV7-8 combines with J gene TRBJ2-7; tentative D call: TRBD2 (6 bases). The CDR3 sequence is 15 residues long. The germline V gene encodes CDR1 SGHVS and CDR2 FQNEAQ. Between the trimmed V and J ends, which lost 3 bases and 4 bases, there was a span of 16 bases. This CDR3 is CASSFGEVGAYEQYF. The CDR3 nucleotides read TGTGCCAGCAGCTTCGGGGAGGTGGGCGCTTACGAGCAGTACTTC.

The chain links TRBV13 to TRBJ2-5; D possibly corresponds to TRBD2 (5 bases). Germline CDR1 PRHDT, CDR2 FYEKMQ (reference sequence). V shed 0 bases and J shed 5 bases, with 10 bases lying between them. This CDR3 is 14 amino acids long. The CDR3 bases are TGTGCCAGCAGCTTAGGCCTAGCTCGTGAGACCCAGTACTTC. It codes for CASSLGLARETQYF.

The rearrangement joins TRBV5-1 to TRBJ2-5; D perhaps matches TRBD2 (6 bases). Germline V gene lookup returns CDR1 SGHRS and CDR2 YFSETQ. The CDR3 is 15 residues long. Trimming cost V 4 bases and J 5 bases, with 18 bases left between them. The CDR3 bases are TGCGCCAGCAGCCCTAGGACTACGGAAGTGGAGACCCAGTACTTC. This codes for CASSPRTTEVETQYF.

This clone was seen just once. The chain is built from TRBV10-2 and TRBJ2-3; 8 nucleotides match TRBD2. The V gene's germline CDR1 is WSHSY and CDR2 SAAADI. The CDR3 loop spans 16 amino acids. The V and J ends lost 0 bases and 6 bases, in that order; junction bases with no gene match: 8. The CDR3 sequence is CASSESMGLGKDTQYF. DNA of the CDR3: TGCGCCAGCAGTGAGTCGATGGGACTAGGAAAGGATACGCAGTATTTT.

V is TRBV18 and J is TRBJ2-7; 10 bases map to TRBD1. This CDR3 is 15 amino acids long. Unmatched junction bases numbered 6, after V lost 5 bases and J lost 2 bases. In germline, CDR1 is KGHSH, CDR2 LQKENI. This chain's CDR3 is CASSSSGTGAYEQYF. CDR3 in DNA: TGTGCCAGCTCATCGTCCGGGACAGGGGCCTACGAGCAGTACTTC.

A single count supports this clone. The CDR3 spells CASSLTGAGELFF. The DNA of the CDR3 is TGCGCCAGCAGCTTAACAGGGGCCGGGGAGCTGTTTTTT. The chain combines TRBV5-1 with TRBJ2-2; 7 nucleotides agree with TRBD1. Germline V lookup: CDR1 SGHRS, CDR2 YFSETQ. The CDR3 sequence is 13 residues long. The trim removed 2 bases at V and 6 bases at J, leaving 1 base unmatched.

The V call is TRBV6-6, the J call TRBJ2-7; TRBD2 matches 7 bases. There are 15 residues in the CDR3. V lost 4 bases to trimming and J lost 1 base; unmatched junction nucleotides: 7. Germline-derived CDR1 and CDR2 are MNHNY and SVGAGI (reference sequence). CDR3 in amino acids: CASSWSGGISYEQYF. The CDR3 DNA follows: TGTGCCAGCAGTTGGTCGGGGGGAATTTCCTACGAGCAGTACTTC.

CDR3 sequence: CASSLIGSTDTQYF. CDR3 nucleotide sequence: TGTGCCAGCAGCTTAATCGGGAGCACAGATACGCAGTATTTT. This chain uses TRBV11-2 with TRBJ2-3, with D unresolved. V shed 2 bases and J shed 0 bases, with 6 bases lying between them. Germline V gene lookup returns CDR1 SGHAT and CDR2 FQNNGV. The CDR3 extends over 14 amino acids.

V is TRBV2 and J is TRBJ2-3, with a tentative D call TRBD1 (5 bases). V gave up 4 bases and J gave up 2 bases, with 10 bases separating them. The CDR3 sequence is 14 residues long. The germline V gene encodes CDR1 SNHLY and CDR2 FYNNEI. CDR3 nucleotides: TGTGCCAGCAGTGTTAGGGGCAACACAGATACGCAGTATTTT. It encodes CASSVRGNTDTQYF.

The chain joins TRBV5-4 to TRBJ2-3; 13 bases agree with TRBD2. The CDR3 consists of 17 residues. J was trimmed by 3 bases and V by 4 bases; bases with no gene match: 8. Per germline, CDR1 SGHNT and CDR2 YYREEE (reference sequence). The CDR3 reads CASSPGTSGIGTDTQYF. CDR3 DNA: TGTGCCAGCAGCCCCGGGACTAGCGGGATAGGGACAGATACGCAGTATTTT.

This chain connects TRBV10-1 to TRBJ2-7; 10 nucleotides agree with TRBD1. Germline V gene data show CDR1 as WNHNN and CDR2 as SYGVQD (reference sequence). The V segment lost 2 bases and the J segment 4 bases; nucleotides outside the gene matches: 2. This CDR3 spans 14 amino acids. The CDR3 here is CASSEGTGVYEQYF. Here the CDR3 DNA reads TGCGCCAGCAGTGAGGGGACAGGGGTGTACGAGCAGTACTTC.